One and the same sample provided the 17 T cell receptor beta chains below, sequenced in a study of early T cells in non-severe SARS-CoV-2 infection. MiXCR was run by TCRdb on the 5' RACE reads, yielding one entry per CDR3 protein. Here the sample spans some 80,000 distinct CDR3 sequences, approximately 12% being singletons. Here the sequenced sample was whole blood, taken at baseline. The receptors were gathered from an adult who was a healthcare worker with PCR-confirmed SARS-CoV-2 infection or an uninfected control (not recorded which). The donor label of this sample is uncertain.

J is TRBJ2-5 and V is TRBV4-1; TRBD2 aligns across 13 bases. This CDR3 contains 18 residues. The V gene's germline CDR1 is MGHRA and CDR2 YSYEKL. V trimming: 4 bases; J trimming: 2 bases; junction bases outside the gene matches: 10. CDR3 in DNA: TGCGCCAGCAGCCCCGCGACTAGCGGGAGGTCATCACAAGAGACCCAGTACTTC. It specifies CASSPATSGRSSQETQYF.

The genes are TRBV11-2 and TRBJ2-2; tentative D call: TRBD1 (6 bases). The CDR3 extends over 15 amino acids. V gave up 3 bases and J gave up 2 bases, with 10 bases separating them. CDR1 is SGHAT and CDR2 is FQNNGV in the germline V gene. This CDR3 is CASSFGQTNTGELFF. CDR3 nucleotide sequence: TGTGCCAGCAGCTTCGGACAGACCAACACCGGGGAGCTGTTTTTT.

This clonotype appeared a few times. The CDR3 nucleotides read TGTGCCACCAGCCCTAGCGGGAGTACAGATACGCAGTATTTT. It codes for CATSPSGSTDTQYF. The V and J genes are TRBV24-1 and TRBJ2-3; 10 bases map to TRBD2. Per the germline V gene, CDR1 is KGHDR and CDR2 is SFDVKD. V dropped 7 bases and J dropped 3; count of bases not matched to a gene: 3. The CDR3 is 14 amino acids.

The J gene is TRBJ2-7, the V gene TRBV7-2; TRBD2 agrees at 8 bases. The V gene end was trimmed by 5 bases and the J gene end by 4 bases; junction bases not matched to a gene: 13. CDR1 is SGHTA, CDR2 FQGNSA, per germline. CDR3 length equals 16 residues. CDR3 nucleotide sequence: TGTGCCAGCAGCCCGTCGGGAGGGGTGAGCCCTTACGAGCAGTACTTC. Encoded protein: CASSPSGGVSPYEQYF.

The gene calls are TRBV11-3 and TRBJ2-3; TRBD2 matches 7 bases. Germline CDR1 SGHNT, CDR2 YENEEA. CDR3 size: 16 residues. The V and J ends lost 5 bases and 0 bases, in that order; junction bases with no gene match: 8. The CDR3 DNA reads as TGTGCCAGCAGCCAGCCTAGCGGACGTAGCACAGATACGCAGTATTTT. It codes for CASSQPSGRSTDTQYF.

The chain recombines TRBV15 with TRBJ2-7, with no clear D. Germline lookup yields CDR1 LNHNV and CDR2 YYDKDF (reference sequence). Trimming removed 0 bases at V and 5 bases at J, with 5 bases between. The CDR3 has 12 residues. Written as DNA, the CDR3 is TGTGCCACCAGCAGAGATACGGACGAGCAGTACTTC. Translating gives CATSRDTDEQYF.

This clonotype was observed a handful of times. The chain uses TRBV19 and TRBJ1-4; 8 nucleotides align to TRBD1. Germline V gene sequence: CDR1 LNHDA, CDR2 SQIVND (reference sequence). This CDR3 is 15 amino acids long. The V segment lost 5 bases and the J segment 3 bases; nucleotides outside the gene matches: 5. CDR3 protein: CASSLWTGPNEKLFF. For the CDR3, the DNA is TGTGCCAGTAGTCTCTGGACAGGGCCTAATGAAAAACTGTTTTTT.

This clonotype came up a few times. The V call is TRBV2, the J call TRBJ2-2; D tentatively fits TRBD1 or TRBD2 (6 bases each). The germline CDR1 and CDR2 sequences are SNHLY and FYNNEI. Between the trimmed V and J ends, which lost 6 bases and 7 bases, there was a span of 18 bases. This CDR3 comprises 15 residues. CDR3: CASRGGGSGGGELFF. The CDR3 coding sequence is TGTGCCAGCAGGGGGGGCGGTAGCGGCGGCGGGGAGCTGTTTTTT.

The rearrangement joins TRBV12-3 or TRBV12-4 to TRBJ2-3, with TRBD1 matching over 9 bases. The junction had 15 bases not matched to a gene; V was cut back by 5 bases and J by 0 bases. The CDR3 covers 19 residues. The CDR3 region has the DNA TGTGCCAGCAGTCCTCACTTAGGTGGGGACAGGGCAAGCACAGATACGCAGTATTTT. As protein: CASSPHLGGDRASTDTQYF.

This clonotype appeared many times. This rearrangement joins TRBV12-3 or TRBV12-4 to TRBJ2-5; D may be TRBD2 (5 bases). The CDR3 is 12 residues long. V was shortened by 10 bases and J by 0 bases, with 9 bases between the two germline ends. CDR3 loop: CATRTDQETQYF. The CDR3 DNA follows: TGTGCCACGAGGACTGACCAAGAGACCCAGTACTTC.

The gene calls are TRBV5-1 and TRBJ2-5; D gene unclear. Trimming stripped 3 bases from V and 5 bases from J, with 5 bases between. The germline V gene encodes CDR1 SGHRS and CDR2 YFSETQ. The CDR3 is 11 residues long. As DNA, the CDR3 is TGCGCCAGCAGCTGGAGTGAGACCCAGTACTTC. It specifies CASSWSETQYF.

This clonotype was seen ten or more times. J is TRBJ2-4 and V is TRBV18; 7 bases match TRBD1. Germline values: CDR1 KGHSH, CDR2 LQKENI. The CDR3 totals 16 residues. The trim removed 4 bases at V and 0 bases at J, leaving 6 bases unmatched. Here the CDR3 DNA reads TGTGCCAGCTCACTTACAGGGGAGATAGCCAAAAACATTCAGTACTTC. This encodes CASSLTGEIAKNIQYF.

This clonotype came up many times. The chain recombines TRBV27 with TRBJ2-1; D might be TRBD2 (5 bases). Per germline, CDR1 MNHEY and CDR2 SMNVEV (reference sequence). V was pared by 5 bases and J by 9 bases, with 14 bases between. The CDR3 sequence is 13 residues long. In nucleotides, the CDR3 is TGTGCCAGCAGTCTAGCCCCTTTTGGTGAGCAGTTCTTC. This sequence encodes CASSLAPFGEQFF.

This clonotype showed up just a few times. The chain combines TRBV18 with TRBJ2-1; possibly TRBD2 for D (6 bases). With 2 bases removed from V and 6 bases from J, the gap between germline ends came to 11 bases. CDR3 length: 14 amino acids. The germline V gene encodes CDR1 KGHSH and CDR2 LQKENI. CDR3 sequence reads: CASSPLEGSNEQFF. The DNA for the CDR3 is TGTGCCAGCTCACCATTGGAGGGTAGCAATGAGCAGTTCTTC.

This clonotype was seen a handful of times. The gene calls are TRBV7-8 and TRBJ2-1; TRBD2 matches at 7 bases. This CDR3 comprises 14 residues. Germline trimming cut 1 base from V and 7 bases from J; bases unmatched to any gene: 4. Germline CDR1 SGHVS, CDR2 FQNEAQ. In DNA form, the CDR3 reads TGTGCCAGCAGCTTAGGCGGGAGTAAAAATGAGCAGTTCTTC. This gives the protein CASSLGGSKNEQFF.

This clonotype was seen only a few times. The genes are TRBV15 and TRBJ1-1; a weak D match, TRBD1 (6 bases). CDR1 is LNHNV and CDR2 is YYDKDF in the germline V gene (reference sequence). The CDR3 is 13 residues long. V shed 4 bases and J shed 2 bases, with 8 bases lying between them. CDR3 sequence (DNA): TGTGCCACCAGCACCAGGGGTAACACTGAAGCTTTCTTT. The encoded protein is CATSTRGNTEAFF.

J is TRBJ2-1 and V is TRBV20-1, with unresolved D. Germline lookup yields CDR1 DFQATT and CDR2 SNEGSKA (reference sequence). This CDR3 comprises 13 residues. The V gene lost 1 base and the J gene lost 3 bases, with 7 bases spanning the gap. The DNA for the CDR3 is TGCAGTGCTAGAGCGAGCGTCTACAATGAGCAGTTCTTC. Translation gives CSARASVYNEQFF.